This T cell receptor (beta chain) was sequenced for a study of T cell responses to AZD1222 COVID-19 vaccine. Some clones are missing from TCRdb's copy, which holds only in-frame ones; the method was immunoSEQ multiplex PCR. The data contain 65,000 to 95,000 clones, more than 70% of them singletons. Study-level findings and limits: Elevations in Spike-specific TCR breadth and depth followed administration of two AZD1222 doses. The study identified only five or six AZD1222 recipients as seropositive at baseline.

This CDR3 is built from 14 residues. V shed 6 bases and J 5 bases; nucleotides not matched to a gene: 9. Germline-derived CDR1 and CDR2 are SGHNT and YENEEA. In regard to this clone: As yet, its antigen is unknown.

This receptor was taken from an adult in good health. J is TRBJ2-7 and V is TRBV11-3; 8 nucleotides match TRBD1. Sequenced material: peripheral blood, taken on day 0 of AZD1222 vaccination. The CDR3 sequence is CASSRTGRSNEQYF. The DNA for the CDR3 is TGTGCCAGCAGTCGGACAGGGAGGTCTAACGAGCAGTACTTC.